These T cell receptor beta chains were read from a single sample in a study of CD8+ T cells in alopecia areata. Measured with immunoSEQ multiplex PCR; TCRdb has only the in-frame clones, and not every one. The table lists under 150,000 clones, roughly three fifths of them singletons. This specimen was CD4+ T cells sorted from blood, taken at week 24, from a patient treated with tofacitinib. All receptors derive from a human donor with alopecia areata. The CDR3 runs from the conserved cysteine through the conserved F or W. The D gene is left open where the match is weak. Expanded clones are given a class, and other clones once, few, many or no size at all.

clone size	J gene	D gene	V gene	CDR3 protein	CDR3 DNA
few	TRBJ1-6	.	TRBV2	CASSDYVVPLHF	TGTGCCAGCAGTGATTATGTTGTTCCCCTCCACTTT
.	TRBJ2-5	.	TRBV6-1	CASSRPPQALETQYF	TGTGCCAGCAGTAGGCCTCCCCAGGCATTGGAGACCCAGTACTTC
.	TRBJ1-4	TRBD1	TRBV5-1	CASSPRTGAGEKLFF	TGCGCCAGCAGCCCTCGTACAGGGGCAGGAGAAAAACTGTTTTTT
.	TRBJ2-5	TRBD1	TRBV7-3	CASSSTGTETQYF	TGTGCCAGCAGCTCGACAGGGACAGAGACCCAGTACTTC
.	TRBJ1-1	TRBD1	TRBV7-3	CASSLSPTGAGTEAFF	TGTGCCAGCAGCTTATCTCCGACAGGGGCGGGAACTGAAGCTTTCTTT
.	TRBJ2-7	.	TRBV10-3	CAISESGEQYF	TGTGCCATCAGTGAGTCCGGGGAGCAGTACTTC
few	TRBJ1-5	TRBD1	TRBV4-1	CASSQDHKAGGLGWNQPQHF	TGCGCCAGCAGCCAAGATCACAAGGCAGGGGGCTTGGGTTGGAATCAGCCCCAGCATTTT
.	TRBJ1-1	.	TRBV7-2	CASSLDAGGNTEAFF	TGTGCCAGCAGCTTAGATGCTGGGGGGAACACTGAAGCTTTCTTT
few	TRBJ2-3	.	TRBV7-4	CASSLCYTSTDTQYF	TGTGCCAGCAGCTTATGCTACACTAGCACAGATACGCAGTATTTT
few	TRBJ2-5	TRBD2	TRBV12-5	CASGNGEGKETQYF	TGTGCTAGTGGAAACGGGGAGGGGAAAGAGACCCAGTACTTC